This T cell receptor beta chain came from a study of identical twins. Points from the study as a whole: In cord blood, abundant beta clonotypes had fewer insertions; memory showed no trend. Twin pairs had excess sharing that was weaker in beta out-of-frame sequences.

The CDR3 extends over 14 amino acids. The germline V gene has CDR1 DFQATT and CDR2 SNEGSKA (reference sequence). V gave up 7 bases and J gave up 0 bases, with 16 bases separating them. A universal primer site was incorporated via template switching, and the cDNA contained unique molecular identifiers. TCRdb called the 5' RACE reads again in MiXCR, with one record for every CDR3 protein. The data show some 270,000 distinct CDR3 sequences, about 8.3% seen once. About this clonotype: Its cognate antigen is unknown.

These same records also appear under a second study, on yellow fever vaccine responses in identical twins.

Material: CD8+ T cells sorted from blood. The receptor comes from a woman aged 18-29 years in good health. The chain joins TRBV20-1 to TRBJ2-7; D not resolved. Here the CDR3 DNA reads TGCAGTGTTGTTCATATCCGCGCCTCCTACGAGCAGTACTTC. Translation: CSVVHIRASYEQYF.